Sequencing of this T cell receptor (beta chain) was carried out in a study of neoadjuvant nivolumab and ipilimumab in lung cancer. This table comes from immunoSEQ multiplex PCR, and its TCRdb copy is limited to in-frame clones, with some not included. Altogether 25,000 to 30,000 clones are present, less than 90% being singletons, with the ten largest covering approximately 5.9%. Concerning this clone itself: Its specificity is not known.

Notes on the study in general: Blood richness before therapy tracked richness in tumors resected after neoadjuvant therapy. Pathologic regression was not significantly tied to TCR clonality.

The sample here was peripheral blood, taken before neoadjuvant nivolumab, alone or with ipilimumab. The source is an adult with non-small cell lung cancer.

Here the CDR3 reads CASSPRLAGGETQYF. CDR3 bases: TGTGCCAGCAGCCCCCGACTAGCGGGGGGAGAGACCCAGTACTTC. This rearrangement joins TRBV9 to TRBJ2-5, with TRBD2 matching over 13 bases. V gave up 4 bases and J gave up 4 bases; unmatched junction bases: 4. The CDR3 is 15 residues long. Per germline, CDR1 SGDLS and CDR2 YYNGEE.